Each of the 6 T cell receptor beta chains below was sequenced from the same sample in a study of Ad26.COV2.S vaccination and SARS-CoV-2 variants. Sample treatment: roughly 18 received Ad26.COV2.S at low or high dose, single or two shots; 5 received placebo; per-sample allocation not given. Repertoires come from day 63 after the first vaccine or placebo injection. The protocol was immunoSEQ multiplex PCR, while the TCRdb copy is restricted to in-frame clones and leaves out a portion. The sample lists some 640,000 clones, more than 80% occurring once. The sample here was peripheral blood, taken in a trial of Ad26.COV2.S vaccine versus placebo. All receptors come from a person between 18 and 65 years old who received the Ad26.COV2.S COVID-19 vaccine or a placebo.

The count of this clone is one. V usage is TRBV3-1 (or the pseudogene TRBV3-2) and J usage is TRBJ1-2; D gene ambiguous. Trimming shortened V by 4 bases and J by 4 bases, and 4 bases separated the two germline ends. The CDR3 contains 11 residues. The V gene's germline CDR1 is LGHDT and CDR2 YNNKEL (reference sequence). For the CDR3, the DNA is TGTGCCAGCAGCCGCTTCTATGGCTACACCTTC. It encodes CASSRFYGYTF.

The rearrangement links TRBV19 to TRBJ2-1; 12 bases match TRBD2. The V segment lost 3 bases and the J segment 0 bases; nucleotides outside the gene matches: 9. CDR3 length equals 19 residues. Germline-derived CDR1 and CDR2 are LNHDA and SQIVND (reference sequence). The CDR3 sequence is CASSMRLAGAGSSYNEQFF. CDR3 sequence (DNA): TGTGCCAGTAGTATGAGACTAGCGGGAGCGGGTAGCTCCTACAATGAGCAGTTCTTC.

The chain recombines TRBV3-1 (or the pseudogene TRBV3-2) with TRBJ1-2; TRBD1 matches 12 bases. This CDR3 is 14 amino acids long. Germline assignment: CDR1 LGHDT and CDR2 YNNKEL (reference sequence). The V and J ends lost 4 bases and 8 bases, in that order; junction bases with no gene match: 5. CDR3 nucleotide sequence: TGTGCCAGCAGCCTGGGACAGGGGGCGAGGGGCTACACCTTC. This encodes CASSLGQGARGYTF.

The rearrangement links TRBV20-1 to TRBJ2-3; no reliable D call. Trimming took 8 bases from V and 8 from J, leaving 14 bases between them. This CDR3 spans 11 amino acids. Germline V lookup: CDR1 DFQATT, CDR2 SNEGSKA (reference sequence). CDR3 coding DNA: TGCAGTCCCGAACTCGAGGTTACGCAGTATTTT. Protein product: CSPELEVTQYF.

This rearrangement joins TRBV24-1 to TRBJ2-1; D is perhaps TRBD1 (5 bases). Germline V gene data show CDR1 as KGHDR and CDR2 as SFDVKD. V was shortened by 4 bases and J by 2 bases, with 11 bases between the two germline ends. The CDR3 totals 15 residues. This CDR3 reads CATSEATAPYNEQFF. Here the CDR3 DNA reads TGTGCCACCAGTGAGGCGACAGCCCCCTACAATGAGCAGTTCTTC.

The chain combines TRBV30 with TRBJ1-4, with a possible D match to TRBD1 (6 bases). Germline assignment: CDR1 GTSNPN and CDR2 SVGIG (reference sequence). CDR3 length equals 15 residues. V lost 3 bases, J lost 0 bases, and 11 bases lay in between. This CDR3 is CAWRGGGATNEKLFF. DNA for the CDR3: TGTGCCTGGAGAGGAGGGGGTGCAACTAATGAAAAACTGTTTTTT.